The clone carrying this TCR beta chain has at least ten counts. What it binds is not known. The sample is drawn from a study of T cell repertoires in cytomegalovirus infection. Study-wide results and caveats: The response measured ex vivo was dominated by TCR beta clonotypes (HLA-C-restricted and CMV-specific).

TCRdb independently ran MiXCR on the reads; one entry per CDR3 protein. The sample lists 100,000 to 150,000 distinct CDR3 sequences, about 32% seen once, with 58% in the top ten. Per germline, CDR1 SGHTA and CDR2 FQGNSA. The CDR3 runs 14 residues. J lost 2 bases, V lost 6 bases, and 6 bases had no gene match. This clonotype was sampled from a human donor in good health (CMV status not recorded). Some clones in this sample may be carry-over from other donors' samples. Specimen: CD8+ T cells from cultured PBMCs, collected from culture after CMV antigen stimulation. The chain employs TRBV7-2 and TRBJ2-5, with 7 bases lining up with TRBD1. CDR3 region: CASSSGQNQETQYF. CDR3 DNA: TGTGCCAGCAGTTCGGGACAGAATCAAGAGACCCAGTACTTC.